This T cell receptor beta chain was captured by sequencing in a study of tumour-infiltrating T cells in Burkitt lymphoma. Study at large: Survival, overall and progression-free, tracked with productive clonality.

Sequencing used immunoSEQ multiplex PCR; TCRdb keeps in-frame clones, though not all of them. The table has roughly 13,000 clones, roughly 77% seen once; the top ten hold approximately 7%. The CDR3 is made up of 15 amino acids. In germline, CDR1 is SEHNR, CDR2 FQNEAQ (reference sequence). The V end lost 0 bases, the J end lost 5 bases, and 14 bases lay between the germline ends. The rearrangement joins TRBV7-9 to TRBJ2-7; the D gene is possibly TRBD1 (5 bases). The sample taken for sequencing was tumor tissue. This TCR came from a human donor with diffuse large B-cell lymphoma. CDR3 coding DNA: TGTGCCAGCAGCTTAGCGCTAAAATTGGGGCACGAGCAGTACTTC. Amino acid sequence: CASSLALKLGHEQYF.